This passage covers 30 T cell receptor beta chains from one sample sequenced in a study of control samples from healthy donors and cancer patients. Sequencing used immunoSEQ multiplex PCR; TCRdb keeps in-frame clones, though not all of them. The sample has 94,000 or so clones, approximately 84% seen once; the top ten hold around 40%. Material: PBMCs. The receptor source for this set is a man aged 70-80 years with lung cancer.

V is TRBV18 and J is TRBJ2-2, with D uncertain. V dropped 4 bases and J dropped 1 base, with 10 bases sitting between them. Germline V CDR1 and CDR2: KGHSH, LQKENI. CDR3 length: 15 residues. The CDR3 region is CASSLTVKNTGELFF. Here the CDR3 DNA reads TGTGCCAGCTCACTCACAGTAAAGAACACCGGGGAGCTGTTTTTT.

The genes are TRBV4-1 and TRBJ2-1, with TRBD2 as a possible D gene (6 bases). CDR3 length: 14 amino acids. CDR1 is MGHRA and CDR2 is YSYEKL in the germline V gene. Trimming left V 3 bases short and J 7 bases short, with 13 bases between. The CDR3 is CASSQATGGNEQFF. CDR3 coding DNA: TGCGCCAGCAGCCAGGCGACTGGGGGGAATGAGCAGTTCTTC.

The J gene is TRBJ2-7, the V gene TRBV7-9; D ambiguous. V was shortened by 5 bases and J by 0 bases, with 11 bases between the two germline ends. The CDR3 is made up of 14 amino acids. CDR1 is SEHNR, CDR2 FQNEAQ, per germline (reference sequence). CDR3 sequence reads: CASSPESLSYEQYF. The CDR3, as DNA: TGTGCCAGCAGCCCGGAGTCCCTCTCCTACGAGCAGTACTTC.

The chain has TRBV5-6 and TRBJ1-4, with 7 positions matching TRBD1. Germline trimming cut 4 bases from V and 5 bases from J; bases unmatched to any gene: 14. Germline V lookup: CDR1 SGHDT, CDR2 YYEEEE. This CDR3 contains 17 residues. The CDR3 DNA follows: TGTGCCAGCAGCGCGGATTCGACAGGGTATCTAAATGAAAAACTGTTTTTT. It codes for CASSADSTGYLNEKLFF.

The chain recombines TRBV6-5 with TRBJ1-1, with D maybe TRBD1 (5 bases). The V end was cut by 7 bases, the J end by 4 bases, with 16 bases between. This CDR3 spans 14 amino acids. Per the germline V gene, CDR1 is MNHEY and CDR2 is SVGAGI. CDR3 coding DNA: TGTGCCAGCAAAAGGACAATTCAGATCACTGAAGCTTTCTTT. Translation gives CASKRTIQITEAFF.

CDR3 sequence (DNA): TGTGCCAGCAGCTCGCAACCCGGGAGCACAGATACGCAGTATTTT. Translated, it gives CASSSQPGSTDTQYF. The V gene is TRBV5-4, the J gene TRBJ2-3; D not certain. The CDR3 runs 15 residues. Germline CDR1 SGHNT, CDR2 YYREEE (reference sequence). With 3 bases removed from V and 0 bases from J, the gap between germline ends came to 11 bases.

The chain uses TRBV3-1 (or the pseudogene TRBV3-2) and TRBJ1-1; a weak D match, TRBD1 (6 bases). Germline CDR1 reads LGHDT; CDR2 reads YNNKEL (reference sequence). The CDR3 covers 15 residues. The V end was cut by 4 bases, the J end by 3 bases, with 15 bases between. CDR3 DNA: TGTGCCAGCAGCCCCCGGGGAGGGGGGGACACTGAAGCTTTCTTT. Amino acids: CASSPRGGGDTEAFF.

This clone was seen more than once but under ten times. CDR3 nucleotide sequence: TGTGCCACCAGTGACCCAGTCGACAGGGGAGGAGGCTACACCTTC. Translating it yields CATSDPVDRGGGYTF. The rearrangement joins TRBV24-1 to TRBJ1-2, with TRBD1 identical over 8 bases. This CDR3 contains 15 residues. The V gene end was trimmed by 4 bases and the J gene end by 8 bases; junction bases not matched to a gene: 11. Germline CDR1 and CDR2: KGHDR and SFDVKD.

The V and J genes are TRBV11-2 and TRBJ2-7, with D uncertain. Trimming took off 1 base at V and 4 bases at J, with 8 bases between the two ends. The CDR3 sequence is 13 residues long. Germline V CDR1 and CDR2: SGHAT, FQNNGV. CDR3 sequence reads: CASSLAALYEQYF. The CDR3 nucleotides are TGTGCCAGCAGCTTAGCGGCCTTATACGAGCAGTACTTC.

This chain's CDR3 is CASSPAGDQPQHF. CDR3 coding DNA: TGTGCCAGCTCACCAGCCGGAGACCAGCCCCAGCATTTT. The V and J genes are TRBV18 and TRBJ1-5, with D unresolved. The CDR3 length is 13 residues. Looked up from germline, CDR1 is KGHSH and CDR2 is LQKENI. Trimming stripped 2 bases from V and 7 bases from J, with 9 bases between.

The chain recombines TRBV7-9 with TRBJ2-7; tentative D call: TRBD2 (7 bases). The length of the CDR3 is 17 residues. Germline CDR1 and CDR2: SEHNR and FQNEAQ (reference sequence). V was clipped by 2 bases and J by 5 bases, with 22 bases between them. In DNA, the CDR3 is TGTGCCAGCAGCTTAATTCGGCGGGGGCGCGGCGAAGACGAGCAGTACTTC. Protein: CASSLIRRGRGEDEQYF.

The rearrangement joins TRBV27 to TRBJ1-1; D perhaps matches TRBD1 (5 bases). Trimming pared 10 bases from V and 4 bases from J, leaving 13 bases between. The CDR3 has 12 residues. Germline CDR1 and CDR2: MNHEY and SMNVEV (reference sequence). The CDR3 is CATRGGPTEAFF. CDR3 nucleotides: TGTGCCACGCGGGGGGGTCCCACTGAAGCTTTCTTT.

The gene calls are TRBV7-3 and TRBJ1-6; D gene ambiguous. The length of the CDR3 is 15 residues. V was pared by 3 bases and J by 9 bases, with 15 bases between. The germline V gene has CDR1 SGHTA and CDR2 FQGTGA. CDR3 nucleotide sequence: TGTGCCAGCAGCTTGGGGTCGGGAATCGGTTCACCCCTCCACTTT. The encoded protein is CASSLGSGIGSPLHF.

The chain combines TRBV30 with TRBJ1-5, with D possibly being TRBD1 (5 bases). Trimming took off 5 bases at V and 3 bases at J, with 14 bases between the two ends. Germline CDR1 GTSNPN, CDR2 SVGIG (reference sequence). The CDR3 is 14 amino acids. In nucleotides, the CDR3 is TGTGCCTGGGGGAGGGACGGGTACAATCAGCCCCAGCATTTT. Its protein product is CAWGRDGYNQPQHF. Full variable domain (rest looked up from reference TRBV30 and TRBJ1-5): SQTIHQWPATLVQPVGSPLSLECTVEGTSNPNLYWYRQAAGRGLQLLFYSVGIGQISSEVPQNLSASRPQDRQFILSSKKLLLSDSGFYLCAWGRDGYNQPQHFGDGTRLSIL.

This chain connects TRBV7-9 to TRBJ1-3; no clear D. The germline V and J ends were trimmed by 3 bases and 1 base, with 7 bases remaining between them. This CDR3 comprises 14 residues. The germline V gene encodes CDR1 SEHNR and CDR2 FQNEAQ (reference sequence). The CDR3: CASSFPGSGNTIYF. CDR3 sequence (DNA): TGTGCCAGCAGCTTCCCCGGGTCTGGAAACACCATATATTTT.

The rearrangement uses TRBV9 and TRBJ1-5; 10 nucleotides line up with TRBD1. The CDR3 contains 15 residues. V dropped 2 bases and J dropped 6; count of bases not matched to a gene: 5. The germline V gene has CDR1 SGDLS and CDR2 YYNGEE. CDR3 in amino acids: CASSVDRGALQPQHF. The CDR3 DNA follows: TGTGCCAGCAGCGTGGACAGGGGGGCCCTTCAGCCCCAGCATTTT.

CDR3 sequence reads: CAWSEGGASYEQYF. The CDR3 DNA follows: TGTGCCTGGAGCGAGGGCGGGGCCTCCTACGAGCAGTACTTC. The chain employs TRBV30 and TRBJ2-7; D may be TRBD2 (6 bases). The CDR3 length is 14 residues. V was shortened by 3 bases and J by 0 bases, with 12 bases between the two germline ends. Germline CDR1 and CDR2: GTSNPN and SVGIG (reference sequence).

This chain links TRBV3-1 (or the pseudogene TRBV3-2) with TRBJ2-7; 7 bases are a match to TRBD1. With 0 bases clipped from V and 3 bases from J, the junction kept 14 bases outside the gene matches. Germline V gives CDR1 LGHDT, CDR2 YNNKEL (reference sequence). CDR3 length: 18 amino acids. The CDR3 sequence is CASSQERGLGGAVYEQYF. CDR3 sequence (DNA): TGTGCCAGCAGCCAAGAAAGGGGGCTTGGGGGCGCAGTCTACGAGCAGTACTTC.

CDR3 coding DNA: TGCGCCAGCAGCACCCCAGGGGCTAGCGGGGCCGAGCAGTACTTC. Translating it yields CASSTPGASGAEQYF. This chain connects TRBV5-1 to TRBJ2-7; 9 positions agree with TRBD2. This CDR3 has 15 amino acids. Germline V gives CDR1 SGHRS, CDR2 YFSETQ. Trimming at V came to 4 bases and at J to 6 bases, leaving 11 bases not matched to a gene.

This clone was detected once. The J gene is TRBJ1-2, the V gene TRBV7-2, with D possibly being TRBD1 (6 bases). The CDR3 has 13 residues. Trimming took 0 bases from V and 4 from J, leaving 6 bases between them. In germline, CDR1 is SGHTA, CDR2 FQGNSA. Written as DNA, the CDR3 is TGTGCCAGCAGCTTAGCGACAGGCTATGGCTACACCTTC. It yields the protein CASSLATGYGYTF.

The J gene is TRBJ1-5, the V gene TRBV18, with 7 bases identical to TRBD1. Germline values: CDR1 KGHSH, CDR2 LQKENI. There are 14 residues in the CDR3. V dropped 6 bases and J dropped 5; count of bases not matched to a gene: 7. The CDR3 is CASSQTGLDQPQHF. The CDR3, as DNA: TGTGCCAGCTCGCAGACAGGGCTGGATCAGCCCCAGCATTTT.

This clone was seen more than once but under ten times. CDR3 region: CASSQDGGVPNEKLFF. The CDR3, as DNA: TGTGCCAGCAGCCAAGATGGTGGGGTTCCTAATGAAAAACTGTTTTTT. This chain uses TRBV4-2 with TRBJ1-4; no clear D. This CDR3 has 16 amino acids. The germline V gene has CDR1 LGHNA and CDR2 YNFKEQ. The germline V and J ends were trimmed by 0 bases and 3 bases, with 11 bases remaining between them.

This chain connects TRBV21-1 to TRBJ1-4. TRBV21-1 is a known pseudogene. This CDR3 contains 15 residues. CDR3 nucleotides: TGTGCCAGCAGCACAGGACCGGAAACTAATGAAAAACTGTTTTTT. This gives the protein CASSTGPETNEKLFF.

This clone was recorded at least ten times. The genes are TRBV6-5 and TRBJ1-1; no reliable D call. V lost 2 bases to trimming and J lost 8 bases, with 6 bases between them. CDR1 is MNHEY and CDR2 is SVGAGI in the germline V gene. There are 11 residues in the CDR3. CDR3 residues: CASSYRREAFF. In DNA form, the CDR3 reads TGTGCCAGCAGTTACAGGAGGGAAGCTTTCTTT.

As to this clone: The germline gene is not matched at one end of the junction; a read error may be the cause. The chain combines TRBV24-1 with TRBJ2-2; weak D call: TRBD2 (5 bases). The CDR3 consists of 16 residues. CDR1 is KGHDR, CDR2 SFDVKD, per germline. CDR3 sequence (DNA): TGTGCCACCAGTGATGCCGGGGTCCAACGCACCCGGGAGCTGTTTTTT. This encodes CATSDAGVQRTRELFF.

The rearrangement uses TRBV19 and TRBJ2-2, with 9 bases lining up with TRBD1. Germline CDR1 reads LNHDA; CDR2 reads SQIVND (reference sequence). Losses at the gene ends were 7 bases for V and 2 bases for J; bases not matched to a gene: 8. This CDR3 is 16 amino acids long. The CDR3 region is CASIRRGQGNTGELFF. The CDR3 DNA reads as TGTGCCAGTATAAGGCGGGGACAGGGCAACACCGGGGAGCTGTTTTTT.

The V and J genes are TRBV9 and TRBJ2-3; weak D call: TRBD1 (5 bases). CDR3 size: 13 residues. CDR1 SGDLS and CDR2 YYNGEE come from the germline V gene. V lost 4 bases, J lost 3 bases, and 9 bases lay in between. CDR3 DNA sequence: TGTGCCAGCAGCCCTCGACAGACAGATACGCAGTATTTT. Protein: CASSPRQTDTQYF.

The gene calls are TRBV25-1 and TRBJ2-3; TRBD1 matches at 8 bases. V trimming: 4 bases; J trimming: 5 bases; junction bases outside the gene matches: 5. This CDR3 has 14 residues. Germline CDR1 and CDR2: MGHDK and SYGVNS. CDR3 residues: CASSVRGLGDTQYF. The CDR3 nucleotides are TGTGCCAGCAGTGTCAGGGGGCTGGGAGATACGCAGTATTTT.

This clone was counted ten times or more. The gene calls are TRBV6-5 and TRBJ1-2; no reliable D call. The length of the CDR3 is 13 residues. CDR1 and CDR2 from the germline V gene are MNHEY and SVGAGI. V shed 5 bases and J shed 7 bases, with 14 bases lying between them. The CDR3 region is CASSRTADTGYTF. CDR3 DNA: TGTGCCAGCAGTCGGACCGCCGATACTGGCTACACCTTC.

This clone occurred once. The V call is TRBV19, the J call TRBJ2-3, with D perhaps TRBD2 (6 bases). CDR3 length: 14 residues. The germline V gene encodes CDR1 LNHDA and CDR2 SQIVND (reference sequence). V lost 3 bases and J lost 4, with 11 bases in between. The CDR3 region has the DNA TGTGCCAGTAGTATGAGCCGGAGGGCAGATACGCAGTATTTT. Translated, it gives CASSMSRRADTQYF.